This T cell receptor beta chain originates from a study of prognosis after radiotherapy for stage I lung cancer. For the study at large: Medical inoperability was the status assigned to all non-small cell lung cancer patients.

From genomic DNA, TCR beta CDR3 was amplified by two-round multiplex PCR. Primers specific to each TRBV and TRBJ gene drove first-round PCR. Universal primers were used in the second PCR round. TCRdb reprocessed the multiplex PCR reads with MiXCR, giving one entry per CDR3 protein. Here the sample spans around 51,000 distinct CDR3 sequences, approximately 35% being singletons. The CDR3 consists of 14 residues. The germline V and J ends were trimmed by 3 bases and 3 bases, with 15 bases remaining between them. Germline loops: CDR1 DFQATT, CDR2 SNEGSKA (reference sequence). Each of the patients had no lymph node involvement on CT and PET/CT and no prior chemotherapy, radiotherapy or other malignancies. Details on this clonotype: This sequence may be a read error, since a much larger clone differs from it by one base.

The clonotype was recovered from a donor aged 50 or older with non-small cell lung cancer. The sequencing here drew on PBMCs, taken before or after stereotactic body radiation therapy (not recorded which). The chain recombines TRBV20-1 with TRBJ2-7; D is unresolved. This CDR3 is CSASFPGGCYEQYF. In nucleotides, the CDR3 is TGCAGTGCTAGTTTTCCCGGTGGCTGCTACGAGCAGTACTTC.